The 25 T cell receptor beta chains below were found in one sample sequenced in a study of CD8 T cell repertoires and HIV-1 epitope variants. These receptors have no known antigen. The data were produced by immunoSEQ multiplex PCR, yet TCRdb's version contains in-frame clones alone and is incomplete. The sample carries about 5,300 clones, about three fifths recorded once. Sequencing input: cultured CD8+ T cells derived from PBMCs. The receptor source for this set is a male donor with HIV.

V gene TRBV27 combines with J gene TRBJ2-5; 10 bases agree with TRBD1. The J call may be wrong; the DNA end is better matched by TRBJ2-7. The CDR3 has 13 amino acids. The germline V gene has CDR1 MNHEY and CDR2 SMNVEV (reference sequence). The CDR3 is CASSFGTGDEQYF. CDR3 DNA sequence: TGTGCCAGCAGTTTCGGGACAGGGGACGAGCAGTACTTC.

This clone was seen more than once but under ten times. The genes are TRBV27 and TRBJ1-1; the D gene is possibly TRBD1 (6 bases). CDR1 is MNHEY and CDR2 is SMNVEV in the germline V gene (reference sequence). CDR3 length equals 13 residues. Between the trimmed V and J ends, which lost 7 bases and 4 bases, there was a span of 13 bases. The CDR3 nucleotides are TGTGCCAGCATCCGAGGGGGGGGCACTGAAGCTTTCTTT. Translated: CASIRGGGTEAFF.

This clone was detected only a few times. The V gene is TRBV6-6, the J gene TRBJ2-2; D remains ambiguous. Germline CDR1 and CDR2: MNHNY and SVGAGI (reference sequence). The germline V and J ends were trimmed by 2 bases and 7 bases, with 8 bases remaining between them. This CDR3 spans 13 amino acids. The DNA of the CDR3 is TGTGCCAGCAGTTACGTGGGGATCGGGGAGCTGTTTTTT. Translated, it gives CASSYVGIGELFF.

The rearrangement uses TRBV7-6 and TRBJ2-1; D might be TRBD1 (6 bases). Trimming took 1 base from V and 4 from J, leaving 11 bases between them. The CDR3 runs 15 residues. CDR1 is SGHVS, CDR2 FNYEAQ, per germline. The CDR3 protein is CASSLDATGYNEQFF. CDR3 DNA: TGTGCCAGCAGCTTAGATGCGACAGGATACAATGAGCAGTTCTTC.

V and J are TRBV27 and TRBJ2-7, with D tentatively TRBD2 (5 bases). Germline V lookup: CDR1 MNHEY, CDR2 SMNVEV (reference sequence). This CDR3 is 14 amino acids long. V was pared by 3 bases and J by 0 bases, with 9 bases between. Here the CDR3 reads CASSLSGISYEQYF. CDR3 DNA: TGTGCCAGCAGTTTGAGCGGAATCTCCTACGAGCAGTACTTC.

V is TRBV5-1 and J is TRBJ2-7, with D perhaps matching TRBD1 (5 bases). Germline CDR1 is SGHRS and CDR2 is YFSETQ. This CDR3 has 12 amino acids. V lost 7 bases and J lost 1, with 9 bases in between. The DNA of the CDR3 is TGCGCCAGCGAAGGGGATTCCTACGAGCAGTACTTC. It specifies CASEGDSYEQYF.

The rearrangement uses TRBV13 and TRBJ1-2; 8 positions match TRBD1. The germline V gene encodes CDR1 PRHDT and CDR2 FYEKMQ (reference sequence). V was clipped by 5 bases and J by 4 bases; unmatched bases: 12. This CDR3 spans 16 amino acids. The chain's CDR3 is CASSLEGLDRVYGYTF. The CDR3 DNA is TGTGCCAGCAGCCTAGAGGGGTTGGACAGGGTCTATGGCTACACCTTC.

The table lists this clone with a few counts. The V gene is TRBV28, the J gene TRBJ1-5, with 8 bases identical to TRBD1. Germline V gene lookup returns CDR1 MDHEN and CDR2 SYDVKM. V shed 6 bases and J 4 bases; nucleotides not matched to a gene: 2. CDR3 length equals 13 residues. This CDR3 reads CASRTGANQPQHF. As DNA, the CDR3 is TGTGCCAGCAGGACAGGGGCGAATCAGCCCCAGCATTTT.

The rearrangement joins TRBV13 to TRBJ2-5; D gene uncertain. TRBJ2-7 explains the end of the DNA better; the J call may be wrong. Germline V gene sequence: CDR1 PRHDT, CDR2 FYEKMQ (reference sequence). The CDR3 is made up of 15 amino acids. The CDR3 DNA reads as TGTGCCAGCAGCTTCTCCGTCTCGCTGGGAAACGAGCAGTACTTC. This gives the protein CASSFSVSLGNEQYF.

This rearrangement joins TRBV5-6 to TRBJ1-1; 8 bases agree with TRBD1. V was clipped by 0 bases and J by 7 bases; unmatched bases: 5. This CDR3 spans 14 amino acids. Germline CDR1 is SGHDT and CDR2 is YYEEEE. The CDR3 spells CASSLGQGMVEAFF. The CDR3 DNA reads as TGTGCCAGCAGCTTGGGACAGGGGATGGTTGAAGCTTTCTTT.

This chain joins TRBV7-3 and TRBJ1-6; D might be TRBD1 (6 bases). Trimming took 2 bases from V and 10 from J, leaving 12 bases between them. This CDR3 region has 14 residues. The germline V gene encodes CDR1 SGHTA and CDR2 FQGTGA. The CDR3 sequence: CASSLGQGSSPLHF. CDR3 nucleotide sequence: TGTGCCAGCAGCTTAGGGCAGGGGAGCTCACCCCTCCACTTT. Together with reference TRBV7-3 and TRBJ1-6, the CDR3 gives the full variable domain: GAGVSQTPSNKVTEKGKYVELRCDPISGHTALYWYRQSLGQGPEFLIYFQGTGAADDSGLPNDRFFAVRPEGSVSTLKIQRTERGDSAVYLCASSLGQGSSPLHFGNGTRLTVT.

The rearrangement uses TRBV27 and TRBJ1-1, with D perhaps matching TRBD1 (6 bases). The CDR3 length is 13 residues. The V gene's germline CDR1 is MNHEY and CDR2 SMNVEV (reference sequence). The ends were cut back, 7 bases at V and 4 bases at J, with 13 bases in the middle. The CDR3 nucleotides read TGTGCCAGCACCAACCAGGGGTTCACTGAAGCTTTCTTT. Protein sequence: CASTNQGFTEAFF.

This clone has a handful of counts. This rearrangement joins TRBV19 to TRBJ1-1; perhaps TRBD1 as D (5 bases). This CDR3 has 14 residues. The germline V and J ends were trimmed by 4 bases and 1 base, with 10 bases remaining between them. Germline-derived CDR1 and CDR2 are LNHDA and SQIVND (reference sequence). The CDR3 coding sequence is TGTGCCAGTAGTACAGGGATACGGAACACTGAAGCTTTCTTT. Its translation: CASSTGIRNTEAFF.

The chain recombines TRBV5-1 with TRBJ1-6; unclear D gene. The V gene lost 0 bases and the J gene lost 7 bases, with 2 bases spanning the gap. CDR1 and CDR2 (germline): SGHRS, YFSETQ. CDR3 length equals 12 residues. CDR3 region: CASSLENSPLHF. The DNA for the CDR3 is TGCGCCAGCAGCTTGGAAAATTCACCCCTCCACTTT.

This clone was seen only once. The chain joins TRBV6-1 to TRBJ1-1; possibly TRBD1 for D (5 bases). Trimming removed 6 bases at V and 8 bases at J, with 16 bases between. Germline CDR1 is MNHNS and CDR2 is SASEGT. The CDR3 sequence is 13 residues long. CDR3 loop: CASSSPGTIEAFF. The CDR3 nucleotides read TGTGCCAGCAGCTCTCCCGGGACTATAGAAGCTTTCTTT.

This clone has only a few counts. The chain carries TRBV5-4 and TRBJ2-7, with TRBD1 matching over 8 bases. V was clipped by 2 bases and J by 6 bases; unmatched bases: 7. Looked up from germline, CDR1 is SGHNT and CDR2 is YYREEE (reference sequence). This CDR3 is built from 14 residues. CDR3 sequence (DNA): TGTGCCAGCAGCTTCGGTCAGGGGGCAGGCGAGCAGTACTTC. The encoded protein is CASSFGQGAGEQYF.

The rearrangement uses TRBV2 and TRBJ1-4, with TRBD1 as a possible D gene (5 bases). CDR3 size: 15 residues. Germline CDR1 reads SNHLY; CDR2 reads FYNNEI. Trimming pared 7 bases from V and 8 bases from J, leaving 20 bases between. DNA of the CDR3: TGTGCCAGCACCGAGAGACCCTGGGCAGGGGAAAAACTGTTTTTT. Protein sequence: CASTERPWAGEKLFF.

The rearrangement uses TRBV28 and TRBJ1-2; the D is unclear. The CDR3 is made up of 13 amino acids. Per the germline V gene, CDR1 is MDHEN and CDR2 is SYDVKM. V lost 8 bases, J lost 4 bases, and 14 bases lay in between. The CDR3 DNA reads TGTGCCAGCCAGCGGTCCCGGGGCTATGGCTACACCTTC. Its translation: CASQRSRGYGYTF.

CDR3 sequence (DNA): TGTGCCAGCAGTCCTTTTGAGACAGGAGAAGAGAACTATGGCTACACCTTC. Its protein product is CASSPFETGEENYGYTF. The chain recombines TRBV2 with TRBJ1-2; possibly TRBD1 for D (6 bases). V lost 5 bases and J lost 2, with 21 bases in between. CDR1 SNHLY and CDR2 FYNNEI come from the germline V gene. CDR3 length: 17 residues.

The genes are TRBV28 and TRBJ2-7; 7 bases map to TRBD2. J lost 0 bases, V lost 4 bases, and 9 bases had no gene match. CDR1 is MDHEN, CDR2 SYDVKM, per germline. This CDR3 comprises 16 residues. In DNA, the CDR3 is TGTGCCAGCAGTTCCCGGGGCGGGAGCCTCTCCTACGAGCAGTACTTC. Amino acid sequence: CASSSRGGSLSYEQYF.

The rearrangement links TRBV4-3 to TRBJ1-4; D remains unclear. The CDR3 contains 15 residues. CDR1 LGHNA and CDR2 YSLEER come from the germline V gene. Trimming removed 0 bases from V and 2 bases from J, with 7 bases in between. CDR3 nucleotides: TGCGCCAGCAGCCAAGACCTGGGGACTAATGAAAAACTGTTTTTT. It yields the protein CASSQDLGTNEKLFF.

The chain links TRBV7-9 to TRBJ1-1, with D maybe TRBD1 (5 bases). The germline V gene has CDR1 SEHNR and CDR2 FQNEAQ (reference sequence). The CDR3 is made up of 16 amino acids. V was cut by 2 bases and J by 1 base, with 14 bases left in between. CDR3: CASSLWGQGRNTEAFF. DNA for the CDR3: TGTGCCAGCAGCTTATGGGGTCAGGGACGGAACACTGAAGCTTTCTTT.

The J gene is TRBJ2-2, the V gene TRBV6-1, with a tentative D call TRBD1 (5 bases). Trimming took off 11 bases at V and 2 bases at J, with 12 bases between the two ends. Per germline, CDR1 MNHNS and CDR2 SASEGT. The CDR3 loop spans 13 amino acids. CDR3 sequence: CAFGADNTGELFF. The CDR3 bases are TGTGCCTTTGGGGCAGACAACACCGGGGAGCTGTTTTTT.

The chain joins TRBV28 to TRBJ1-5, with a weak D call TRBD1 (6 bases). Trimming took off 5 bases at V and 2 bases at J, with 10 bases between the two ends. Germline V gene lookup returns CDR1 MDHEN and CDR2 SYDVKM. This CDR3 contains 14 residues. The CDR3 loop is CASSPGAGNQPQHF. The CDR3 region has the DNA TGTGCCAGCAGTCCAGGGGCTGGCAATCAGCCCCAGCATTTT.

The V and J genes are TRBV5-4 and TRBJ2-5, with D maybe TRBD2 (6 bases). The J call may be faulty, since TRBJ2-7 better matches the DNA end. This CDR3 is 13 amino acids long. Germline values: CDR1 SGHNT, CDR2 YYREEE (reference sequence). The CDR3 region is CASSGGTTYEQYF. CDR3 coding DNA: TGTGCCAGCAGCGGCGGGACGACCTACGAGCAGTACTTC.